The text below deals with one T cell receptor (beta chain). Its matching antigen is unknown. The method was immunoSEQ multiplex PCR; TCRdb's version includes in-frame clones alone and lacks a portion of them. The top ten hold 0.6% to 0.8% of the sample, which has approximately 64,000 clones, 65% to 90% seen once. This CDR3 comprises 14 residues. V lost 0 bases and J 9 bases, leaving 14 bases between the germline ends. Germline V gene lookup returns CDR1 LGHNA and CDR2 YNFKEQ. The data were obtained in a study of OX40 agonist ivuxolimab in advanced cancers. Across the study: It was permissible to have had prior anti-PD-1, anti-PD-L1 or anti-CTLA-4 therapy, and about 40% had some.

Patients were ruled out by autoimmune disease history or systemic immunosuppression. Study-level points and caveats: Nonresponders included some who also had low normalized T-cell clonal expansion.

The clonotype comes from an adult with an advanced solid tumor such as melanoma, head and neck, liver or kidney cancer. The sample consisted of CD4+ or CD8+ T cells sorted from blood, taken in a trial of the OX40 agonist ivuxolimab. J is TRBJ2-5 and V is TRBV4-2; D is possibly TRBD2 (5 bases). CDR3 protein: CASSQDLLIGAQYF. The CDR3 coding sequence is TGTGCCAGCAGCCAAGATTTACTTATCGGGGCCCAGTACTTC.